The 32 T cell receptor beta chains below were found in one sample sequenced in a study of cytomegalovirus exposure and HLA in healthy donors. PCR was performed using 60 Vbeta and 13 Jbeta primers. Clones were sequenced by immunoSEQ multiplex PCR, and TCRdb holds only the in-frame ones, with some missing. The table lists under 110,000 clones, about 75% of them singletons. The sequenced sample was PBMCs. Receptors originate from a man aged 40-49 years in good health and CMV-seronegative.

The chain joins TRBV2 to TRBJ2-2; a possible D gene is TRBD1 (6 bases). The germline V and J ends were trimmed by 6 bases and 6 bases, with 14 bases remaining between them. CDR1 is SNHLY, CDR2 FYNNEI, per germline. This CDR3 has 14 amino acids. The CDR3 DNA is TGTGCCAGCAGAGCAGGGGATTTCCCCGGGGAGCTGTTTTTT. Its translation is CASRAGDFPGELFF.

The chain uses TRBV7-8 and TRBJ2-7; D is possibly TRBD2 (6 bases). Germline values: CDR1 SGHVS, CDR2 FQNEAQ. The CDR3 runs 14 residues. Between the trimmed V and J ends, which lost 4 bases and 2 bases, there was a span of 12 bases. The CDR3 DNA reads as TGTGCCAGCAGCTCCCAGGCGGGGACCTACGAGCAGTACTTC. Its translation: CASSSQAGTYEQYF.

The chain recombines TRBV5-1 with TRBJ2-5; 13 nucleotides align to TRBD2. J was trimmed by 2 bases and V by 3 bases; bases with no gene match: 4. Germline CDR1 reads SGHRS; CDR2 reads YFSETQ. CDR3 length equals 16 residues. Here the CDR3 reads CASSSSLAGGQETQYF. The CDR3 region has the DNA TGCGCCAGCAGCTCCTCACTAGCGGGGGGGCAAGAGACCCAGTACTTC.

This chain links TRBV5-6 with TRBJ2-4, with 7 bases fitting TRBD1. This CDR3 has 12 amino acids. CDR1 is SGHDT and CDR2 is YYEEEE in the germline V gene. Trimming took 0 bases from V and 14 from J; bases not matched to a gene: 5. The chain's CDR3 is CASSLAEGQEYF. In nucleotides, the CDR3 is TGTGCCAGCAGCTTGGCCGAAGGACAGGAGTACTTC.

The DNA of the CDR3 is TGTGCCAGCAGTGCAGGGACACCTACTAATGAAAAACTGTTTTTT. This gives the protein CASSAGTPTNEKLFF. The gene calls are TRBV6-1 and TRBJ1-4; tentatively, D is TRBD1 (6 bases). The CDR3 is 15 residues long. Per germline, CDR1 MNHNS and CDR2 SASEGT. With 4 bases removed from V and 2 bases from J, the gap between germline ends came to 11 bases.

This rearrangement joins TRBV19 to TRBJ1-4; possible D gene TRBD1, 6 bases. Germline CDR1 reads LNHDA; CDR2 reads SQIVND (reference sequence). The CDR3 loop spans 14 amino acids. V shed 3 bases and J shed 3 bases, with 8 bases lying between them. CDR3 loop: CASSMGAANEKLFF. The CDR3 bases are TGTGCCAGTAGTATGGGGGCGGCTAATGAAAAACTGTTTTTT.

In its sample, this clone was seen once. The chain carries TRBV6-6 and TRBJ2-7, with 8 bases matching TRBD2. The CDR3 has 15 residues. V dropped 5 bases and J dropped 3; count of bases not matched to a gene: 9. Germline lookup yields CDR1 MNHNY and CDR2 SVGAGI (reference sequence). The CDR3 DNA reads as TGTGCCAGCAGTCCAAAGAGCGGGAGCTACTACGAGCAGTACTTC. Its protein is CASSPKSGSYYEQYF.

This chain connects TRBV5-1 to TRBJ2-1, with 9 bases lining up with TRBD2. In germline, CDR1 is SGHRS, CDR2 YFSETQ. With V trimmed by 0 bases and J by 0 bases, 7 bases remained unmatched. CDR3 length: 18 amino acids. This CDR3 is CASSLVSGGRPSYNEQFF. CDR3 nucleotide sequence: TGCGCCAGCAGCTTGGTTAGCGGGGGCCGTCCCTCCTACAATGAGCAGTTCTTC.

V is TRBV19 and J is TRBJ2-7; 8 bases agree with TRBD2. The germline V gene encodes CDR1 LNHDA and CDR2 SQIVND (reference sequence). Germline trimming cut 5 bases from V and 2 bases from J; bases unmatched to any gene: 5. The CDR3 is 14 residues long. CDR3 amino acids: CASSQSGGAYEQYF. CDR3 sequence (DNA): TGTGCCAGTAGTCAAAGCGGGGGTGCCTACGAGCAGTACTTC.

The rearrangement links TRBV19 to TRBJ1-5; D might be TRBD1 (6 bases). The CDR3 sequence is 16 residues long. The V gene lost 2 bases and the J gene lost 2 bases, with 13 bases spanning the gap. Germline lookup yields CDR1 LNHDA and CDR2 SQIVND (reference sequence). The CDR3 bases are TGTGCCAGTAGTATAACGGGGGGCGGCGGCAATCAGCCCCAGCATTTT. Protein sequence: CASSITGGGGNQPQHF.

The rearrangement joins TRBV6-1 to TRBJ2-3; no clear D. The CDR3 runs to 14 residues. The germline V and J ends were trimmed by 6 bases and 2 bases, with 12 bases remaining between them. Germline V gene data show CDR1 as MNHNS and CDR2 as SASEGT. CDR3 in DNA: TGTGCCAGCAGCCCCCCTGCAGTCACAGATACGCAGTATTTT. The encoded protein is CASSPPAVTDTQYF.

The V gene is TRBV5-1, the J gene TRBJ1-6; TRBD1 aligns across 10 bases. The CDR3 covers 14 residues. Per germline, CDR1 SGHRS and CDR2 YFSETQ. Germline trimming cut 4 bases from V and 7 bases from J; bases unmatched to any gene: 2. The CDR3 spells CASSRQGANSPLHF. The CDR3 nucleotides read TGCGCCAGCAGCCGACAGGGGGCGAATTCACCCCTCCACTTT.

The chain has TRBV7-9 and TRBJ1-6; D remains ambiguous. Trimming stripped 3 bases from V and 5 bases from J, with 8 bases between. Germline V gives CDR1 SEHNR, CDR2 FQNEAQ (reference sequence). This CDR3 has 14 residues. The CDR3 loop is CASSFGGDNSPLHF. CDR3 in DNA: TGTGCCAGCAGCTTCGGCGGGGATAATTCACCCCTCCACTTT.

The V call is TRBV7-9, the J call TRBJ2-3, with 7 bases fitting TRBD2. With V trimmed by 8 bases and J by 4 bases, 9 bases remained unmatched. CDR1 SEHNR and CDR2 FQNEAQ come from the germline V gene (reference sequence). There are 14 residues in the CDR3. The CDR3: CASAKERGSDTQYF. Written as DNA, the CDR3 is TGTGCCAGCGCCAAAGAGCGGGGTTCAGATACGCAGTATTTT.

This chain connects TRBV19 to TRBJ1-2; 9 nucleotides align to TRBD1. Trimming removed 3 bases from V and 6 bases from J; junction bases left unmatched: 17. Germline assignment: CDR1 LNHDA and CDR2 SQIVND (reference sequence). The CDR3 spans 18 residues. The DNA of the CDR3 is TGTGCCAGTAGTATGAAGGACGGACAGGGGACCCTCCGGGATGGCTACACCTTC. This encodes CASSMKDGQGTLRDGYTF.

The V call is TRBV2, the J call TRBJ1-6; TRBD1 agrees at 7 bases. Trimming took 5 bases from V and 13 from J; bases not matched to a gene: 5. CDR1 is SNHLY and CDR2 is FYNNEI in the germline V gene. This CDR3 has 12 amino acids. CDR3 sequence (DNA): TGTGCCAGCAGTCTTACAGGGGATCCCCTCCACTTT. Translation: CASSLTGDPLHF.

The chain employs TRBV5-1 and TRBJ2-7, with TRBD1 identical over 10 bases. Germline V CDR1 and CDR2: SGHRS, YFSETQ. The CDR3 covers 16 residues. The V segment lost 1 base and the J segment 2 bases; nucleotides outside the gene matches: 6. This chain's CDR3 is CASSLSLDRGTYEQYF. The CDR3 region has the DNA TGCGCCAGCAGCTTGTCGTTGGACAGGGGGACCTACGAGCAGTACTTC.

The chain carries TRBV25-1 and TRBJ2-1, with TRBD2 as a possible D gene (7 bases). Germline V gives CDR1 MGHDK, CDR2 SYGVNS. The CDR3 has 17 amino acids. The V end was cut by 5 bases, the J end by 5 bases, with 22 bases between. CDR3 amino acids: CASSPSKGGGRDNEQFF. The CDR3 DNA reads as TGTGCCAGCAGTCCATCAAAGGGGGGGGGCCGGGACAATGAGCAGTTCTTC.

This chain joins TRBV6-5 and TRBJ1-2; 8 bases map to TRBD1. In germline, CDR1 is MNHEY, CDR2 SVGAGI. The V gene end was trimmed by 5 bases and the J gene end by 3 bases; junction bases not matched to a gene: 8. This CDR3 is built from 15 residues. This CDR3 reads CASSNTGGLDYGYTF. DNA for the CDR3: TGTGCCAGCAGTAATACAGGGGGTCTGGACTATGGCTACACCTTC.

The CDR3 sequence is CASSTRVTRNEQFF. CDR3 DNA sequence: TGCGCCAGCAGCACCCGGGTTACTAGGAATGAGCAGTTCTTC. This chain joins TRBV5-1 and TRBJ2-1, with a possible D match to TRBD2 (5 bases). The CDR3 has 14 amino acids. Germline V lookup: CDR1 SGHRS, CDR2 YFSETQ. Trimming shortened V by 4 bases and J by 7 bases, and 15 bases separated the two germline ends.

The gene calls are TRBV14 and TRBJ1-4; 7 bases line up with TRBD1. This CDR3 spans 15 amino acids. V lost 2 bases and J lost 7; bases outside the gene matches: 7. In germline, CDR1 is SGHDN, CDR2 FVKESK. CDR3 amino acids: CASSQRQGGSEKLFF. CDR3 DNA sequence: TGTGCCAGCAGCCAAAGACAGGGTGGGAGTGAAAAACTGTTTTTT.

The rearrangement joins TRBV5-6 to TRBJ2-1; 10 nucleotides agree with TRBD2. The CDR3 has 15 amino acids. Losses at the gene ends were 2 bases for V and 5 bases for J; bases not matched to a gene: 4. Germline CDR1 and CDR2: SGHDT and YYEEEE. This chain's CDR3 is CASSFRSGGDNEQFF. The CDR3, as DNA: TGTGCCAGCAGCTTCCGAAGCGGGGGGGACAATGAGCAGTTCTTC.

The chain carries TRBV2 and TRBJ1-6, with 7 bases aligning to TRBD1. CDR1 SNHLY and CDR2 FYNNEI come from the germline V gene. After removal of 7 bases from V and 11 bases from J, the junction contained 14 bases not matched to a gene. CDR3 length: 15 residues. The CDR3 nucleotides are TGTGCCAGCAAGTTCGACAGGGTCCTAGGAACACCCCTCCACTTT. It translates to CASKFDRVLGTPLHF.

This clone was recorded once. The V call is TRBV6-5, the J call TRBJ2-7; 9 bases match TRBD1. The CDR3 runs 15 residues. Trimming took 5 bases from V and 0 from J; bases not matched to a gene: 5. The V gene's germline CDR1 is MNHEY and CDR2 SVGAGI. The CDR3 bases are TGTGCCAGCAGTCTAGGGGGACAGGGCTCCTACGAGCAGTACTTC. Amino acid sequence: CASSLGGQGSYEQYF.

The chain recombines TRBV4-2 with TRBJ2-5, with TRBD2 matching 8 bases. CDR1 and CDR2 from the germline V gene are LGHNA and YNFKEQ. V lost 0 bases, J lost 1 base, and 13 bases stayed unmatched. The CDR3 is 19 residues long. CDR3 in amino acids: CASSQDKVGLGTAQETQYF. The DNA of the CDR3 is TGTGCCAGCAGCCAAGATAAAGTGGGACTAGGGACGGCCCAAGAGACCCAGTACTTC.

V gene TRBV4-2 combines with J gene TRBJ1-2; tentative D call: TRBD1 (5 bases). This CDR3 comprises 17 residues. The V and J ends lost 4 bases and 6 bases respectively, with 24 bases between them. Looked up from germline, CDR1 is LGHNA and CDR2 is YNFKEQ. CDR3 sequence: CASSPDNGAGRFNGYTF. The CDR3 region has the DNA TGTGCCAGCAGCCCTGACAATGGGGCTGGGCGTTTTAATGGCTACACCTTC.

The gene calls are TRBV5-1 and TRBJ1-1; TRBD1 might be the D (6 bases). V dropped 1 base and J dropped 7 bases, with 11 bases sitting between them. Germline V gene data show CDR1 as SGHRS and CDR2 as YFSETQ. The CDR3 contains 13 residues. The CDR3 is CASSLSQGGEAFF. The CDR3 DNA is TGCGCCAGCAGCTTGTCTCAAGGGGGTGAAGCTTTCTTT. The complete variable domain, with remaining parts taken from reference TRBV5-1 and TRBJ1-1, reads KAGVTQTPRYLIKTRGQQVTLSCSPISGHRSVSWYQQTPGQGLQFLFEYFSETQRNKGNFPGRFSGRQFSNSRSEMNVSTLELGDSALYLCASSLSQGGEAFFGQGTRLTVV.

This clone was seen a single time. J is TRBJ2-6 and V is TRBV7-8; perhaps TRBD1 as D (7 bases). The CDR3 sequence is 18 residues long. The V end lost 3 bases, the J end lost 0 bases, and 15 bases lay between the germline ends. Germline assignment: CDR1 SGHVS and CDR2 FQNEAQ. The CDR3 nucleotides are TGTGCCAGCAGCTTTCAGGCAGGGGGGAACTCTGGGGCCAACGTCCTGACTTTC. This sequence encodes CASSFQAGGNSGANVLTF.

The chain combines TRBV7-2 with TRBJ1-2; D ambiguous. Trimming stripped 1 base from V and 4 bases from J, with 10 bases between. The germline V gene has CDR1 SGHTA and CDR2 FQGNSA. The CDR3 has 14 residues. The CDR3 region is CASSLVGESYGYTF. CDR3 bases: TGTGCCAGCAGCTTAGTCGGAGAAAGCTATGGCTACACCTTC. Variable domain in full (rest from reference TRBV7-2 and TRBJ1-2): GAGVSQSPSNKVTEKGKDVELRCDPISGHTALYWYRQSLGQGLEFLIYFQGNSAPDKSGLPSDRFSAERTGGSVSTLTIQRTQQEDSAVYLCASSLVGESYGYTFGSGTRLTVV.

This clone has only a few counts. The V and J genes are TRBV7-9 and TRBJ1-2; the match to TRBD1 covers 7 bases. Germline trimming cut 7 bases from V and 12 bases from J; bases unmatched to any gene: 11. There are 12 residues in the CDR3. Germline V CDR1 and CDR2: SEHNR, FQNEAQ (reference sequence). Here the CDR3 DNA reads TGTGCCAGCACACCTGAGGGGGCAAGAAACACCTTC. As protein: CASTPEGARNTF.

The rearrangement links TRBV5-6 to TRBJ2-3, with TRBD2 as a possible D gene (5 bases). Per the germline V gene, CDR1 is SGHDT and CDR2 is YYEEEE. This CDR3 region has 15 residues. V gave up 1 base and J gave up 4 bases, with 13 bases separating them. The CDR3 DNA reads TGTGCCAGCAGCTTGACCGCGGGTGGGCCAGATACGCAGTATTTT. Its translation: CASSLTAGGPDTQYF.

The gene calls are TRBV19 and TRBJ2-3; weak D call: TRBD2 (6 bases). Deletions cut 3 bases from V and 4 bases from J, with 8 bases between. Germline CDR1 reads LNHDA; CDR2 reads SQIVND (reference sequence). The CDR3 is made up of 13 amino acids. CDR3 loop: CASSMAGSDTQYF. CDR3 in DNA: TGTGCCAGTAGTATGGCGGGGTCAGATACGCAGTATTTT.